The source of this TCR beta chain is a study of beta chain features in type 1 diabetes. On this clone itself: Its cognate antigen is unknown.

The CDR3 length is 14 residues. V was clipped by 6 bases and J by 5 bases, with 16 bases between them. Germline V gives CDR1 SGHAT, CDR2 FQNNGV. Blood was drawn once from each donor into heparinised tubes. The draws averaged roughly 120 mL. Investigators reverse transcribed all isolated RNA, so they sequenced expressed TCRB transcripts. Naive, central memory and regulatory T cell samples yielded around 3.3 million reads on average. Clones were read by immunoSEQ multiplex PCR, and TCRdb kept only the in-frame ones, dropping some. The sample has 900,000 or so clones, 17% seen once; the top ten hold 0.02% to 0.03%. Study-level findings and limits: Within patients, naive, central memory and Treg TCRB repertoires seemed more similar than within healthy donors. Type 1 diabetes patients showed fewer insertions and more deletions at VDJ junctions.

The clonotype comes from a woman in her late teens or twenties in good health. The chain links TRBV11-2 to TRBJ2-5, with D hard to call. Sequenced input: naive CD4+ T cells from blood. The CDR3 nucleotides read TGTGCCAGCAGTCCAGTAACCCGTGGGGAGACCCAGTACTTC. Protein product: CASSPVTRGETQYF.